This entry features one TCR beta chain sequence. Its antigen is undetermined. This record belongs to a study of T cell responses to AZD1222 COVID-19 vaccine. Study-level results: Variant regions that are unmutated are reportedly the target of nearly half of spike-specific TCRs. At baseline, just five to seven AZD1222 recipients tested seropositive. Dominant CD4 TCR responses targeted spike regions 160-218 and 743-854.

Deletions cut 0 bases from V and 3 bases from J, with 7 bases between. The CDR3 contains 13 residues. CDR1 is SGHRS, CDR2 YFSETQ, per germline. Using immunoSEQ multiplex PCR, the repertoire was profiled, and TCRdb retains in-frame clones only, with some absent. The sample contains roughly 130,000 clones, about 91% of which appear only once. J is TRBJ2-7 and V is TRBV5-1; TRBD1 might be the D (5 bases). The clonotype comes from an adult in good health. The sequencing used peripheral blood, collected on day 0 of AZD1222 vaccination. The CDR3 protein is CASSLGQHYEQYV. In DNA, the CDR3 is TGCGCCAGCAGCTTGGGACAGCACTACGAGCAGTACGTC.